Below, one TCR beta chain is given with its context. The antigen remains unidentified. TCRdb's table, derived via immunoSEQ multiplex PCR, lists solely in-frame clones and lacks some. The profile shows roughly 57,000 clones, 93% of them singletons. The source of the sample is a study of cytomegalovirus exposure and HLA in healthy donors. Study observations and caveats: The tendency of first-cohort TCR clusters to co-occur in the 120 or so validation repertoires was the finding of a later analysis. Cytomegalovirus association was listed for around 170 TCR beta chains. Confirmation in vitro established that a few CMV-associated chains were specific for CMV antigens. Both high specificity and high sensitivity reportedly marked the classifier's diagnosis of cytomegalovirus status.

This CDR3 spans 14 amino acids. V shed 10 bases and J shed 5 bases, with 21 bases lying between them. Germline values: CDR1 ENHRY, CDR2 SYGVKD. This clonotype was obtained from a woman aged 18-29 years in good health and CMV-seropositive. V and J are TRBV10-3 and TRBJ2-7; weak D call: TRBD2 (7 bases). Sequencing was carried out using PBMCs. The CDR3, as DNA: TGTGCCACCGGCGGGGGCCCTTTCGAAAACGAGCAGTACTTC. Protein sequence: CATGGGPFENEQYF.